The following is a T cell receptor (beta chain) sequence with its context. The data belong to a study of blood T cell repertoires in COVID-19. As for the study in general: The samples span acute and convalescent COVID-19 from the United States, Italy and Spain. PBMCs, B-cell-depleted T cells, or T cells were the source of the cDNA or gDNA that made up the material.

J was trimmed by 2 bases and V by 4 bases; bases with no gene match: 8. From germline, CDR1 is KGHSH and CDR2 LQKENI. The CDR3 consists of 16 residues. In the original analysis: Cell counts per sample came from amplifying reference gene primers. Profiling relied on immunoSEQ multiplex PCR, and the TCRdb table lists in-frame clones only, not all of them. Clone size and V and J calls were adopted from that table, with D and trimming inferred from the DNA. The sample shows fewer than 150,000 clones, about 86% of them seen only once. This TCR derives from a man aged 65 to 85 who had recovered from COVID-19. The genes are TRBV18 and TRBJ1-5, with 7 nucleotides matching TRBD1. The sequencing sample was made of peripheral blood. The CDR3 DNA sequence: TGTGCCAGCTCACTTACCCAGGGGGGAGGCAATCAGCCCCAGCATTTT. Translation: CASSLTQGGGNQPQHF.